The 32 T cell receptor beta chains below come from one sample, sequenced in a study of breast tumors, draining lymph nodes, adjacent tissues. Axillary draining lymph nodes of breast cancer patients supplied the node samples. From the multiplex PCR reads, TCRdb called clonotypes with MiXCR, one entry per CDR3 protein. The data show about 180,000 distinct CDR3 sequences, 30% to 40% seen once. The sample taken for sequencing was axillary lymph node tissue. All receptors derive from a female donor with breast cancer. Some clones in this sample may be carry-over from other donors' samples.

This clonotype was seen repeatedly, ten times or more. DNA of the CDR3: TGTGCTTTAGCGGTGGAGACAGATACGCAGTATTTT. This sequence encodes CALAVETDTQYF. V and J are TRBV30 and TRBJ2-3, with D tentatively TRBD2 (6 bases). Germline V CDR1 and CDR2: GTSNPN, SVGIG (reference sequence). The CDR3 spans 12 residues.

V and J are TRBV11-2 and TRBJ1-1; D unclear. V shed 3 bases and J shed 1 base, with 6 bases lying between them. The CDR3 is made up of 13 amino acids. CDR1 is SGHAT and CDR2 is FQNNGV in the germline V gene. CDR3 DNA sequence: TGTGCCAGCAGCTTTCGCCGGAACACTGAAGCTTTCTTT. Protein sequence: CASSFRRNTEAFF.

This clonotype was detected ten times or more. The genes are TRBV19 and TRBJ2-7; the match to TRBD2 covers 9 bases. The ends lost 7 bases at V and 5 bases at J; junction bases unmatched: 12. CDR1 is LNHDA, CDR2 SQIVND, per germline (reference sequence). CDR3 size: 15 residues. For the CDR3, the DNA is TGTGCCAGTACCACCGGGGCTAGCGGGGACCACGAGCAGTACTTC. It yields the protein CASTTGASGDHEQYF.

Details on this clonotype: Lacking the conserved final phenylalanine or tryptophan, this CDR3 likely reflects a read error. The limits of the CDR3 on the DNA are not certain, so only TCRdb's listed CDR3 is given. The V and J genes are TRBV4-3 and TRBJ2-6; TRBD1 is the table's D call and was not checked against the DNA. CDR1 is LGHNA, CDR2 YSLEER, per germline. The CDR3 sequence runs 11 residues, both termini included. This CDR3 reads CASSQEGPTGM.

This clonotype was picked up a small number of times. Compared with germline, one end of the junction differs, possibly owing to a read error. This chain links TRBV5-1 with TRBJ1-1; D gene uncertain. Germline CDR1 is SGHRS and CDR2 is YFSETQ. The CDR3 extends over 13 amino acids. CDR3 DNA sequence: TGCGCCAGCAGCCAAGCTGGGAACCCTGAAGCTTTCTTT. Its protein product is CASSQAGNPEAFF.

This clonotype was observed many times. This sequence joins TRBV7-3 and TRBJ2-5; possible D gene TRBD1, 6 bases. Germline V gene data show CDR1 as SGHTA and CDR2 as FQGTGA. V was pared by 5 bases and J by 4 bases, with 14 bases between. The CDR3 is made up of 14 amino acids. The CDR3 sequence is CASSEQGAAETQYF. The CDR3 DNA follows: TGTGCCAGCAGCGAACAGGGAGCGGCAGAGACCCAGTACTTC.

At least ten counts were recorded for this clonotype. For the CDR3, the DNA is TGTGCCATCTCGAGACCGGAGCCCTACGAGCAGTACTTC. It is translated as CAISRPEPYEQYF. The J gene is TRBJ2-7, the V gene TRBV10-3; D is unclear. The CDR3 length is 13 residues. The germline gives CDR1 ENHRY, CDR2 SYGVKD. V lost 8 bases and J lost 2, with 13 bases in between.

There are a few counts of this clonotype. A read error may explain this, as a much larger clone is one base away. The chain carries TRBV20-1 and TRBJ2-1; no reliable D call. This CDR3 is built from 12 residues. Germline V CDR1 and CDR2: DFQATT, SNEGSKA (reference sequence). CDR3 residues: CSAFHFAPEPFF. The DNA of the CDR3 is TGCAGTGCTTTCCACTTTGCCCCTGAGCCGTTCTTC.

This clonotype was seen ten or more times. This chain links TRBV5-1 with TRBJ2-3; 15 bases are shared with TRBD2. Germline-derived CDR1 and CDR2 are SGHRS and YFSETQ. V dropped 3 bases and J dropped 6; count of bases not matched to a gene: 11. This CDR3 has 18 amino acids. CDR3 protein: CASSWSGLAGGNGDTQYF. CDR3 in DNA: TGCGCCAGCAGCTGGAGCGGACTAGCGGGGGGGAATGGGGATACGCAGTATTTT.

This clonotype came up many times. The chain recombines TRBV6-6 with TRBJ2-3; the D is unclear. CDR1 and CDR2 (germline): MNHNY, SVGAGI (reference sequence). The germline V and J ends were trimmed by 2 bases and 4 bases, with 7 bases remaining between them. The CDR3 covers 13 residues. The DNA for the CDR3 is TGTGCCAGCAGTTACGTGGAGCCAGATACGCAGTATTTT. This codes for CASSYVEPDTQYF.

In its sample, this clonotype was seen many times. J is TRBJ2-7 and V is TRBV5-4; 9 nucleotides agree with TRBD1. This CDR3 has 16 amino acids. J lost 2 bases, V lost 4 bases, and 10 bases had no gene match. From germline, CDR1 is SGHNT and CDR2 YYREEE (reference sequence). CDR3 DNA sequence: TGTGCCAGCAGCCCGGGCAGGGACAGGGTAACCTACGAGCAGTACTTC. It translates to CASSPGRDRVTYEQYF.

This clonotype was recorded many times. The V gene is TRBV20-1, the J gene TRBJ2-5; 7 bases are a match to TRBD2. This CDR3 is built from 12 residues. J lost 5 bases, V lost 8 bases, and 8 bases had no gene match. From germline, CDR1 is DFQATT and CDR2 SNEGSKA (reference sequence). The CDR3 DNA sequence: TGCAGTCCTTGGGGGGGGGGTGAGACCCAGTACTTC. Its protein product is CSPWGGGETQYF.

This clonotype has a handful of counts. This may stem from a read error, because a much larger clone lies one nucleotide away. This is likely a read error, given that the CDR3 carries no conserved phenylalanine or tryptophan at its end. This rearrangement joins TRBV9 to TRBJ2-1; D perhaps matches TRBD2 (6 bases). This CDR3 contains 13 residues. V dropped 7 bases and J dropped 9 bases, with 17 bases sitting between them. Germline assignment: CDR1 SGDLS and CDR2 YYNGEE. CDR3 protein: CASRRVGEAEQFS. Written as DNA, the CDR3 is TGTGCCAGCCGAAGGGTGGGGGAGGCTGAGCAGTTCTCC.

Remarks on this clonotype: At one end the junction does not follow the germline gene, possibly because of a read error. This chain uses TRBV12-3 or TRBV12-4 with TRBJ2-7, with 10 positions matching TRBD1. CDR3 size: 16 residues. CDR3 protein: CASSPRGTGALLPLHF. DNA for the CDR3: TGTGCCAGCAGTCCGCGCGGGACAGGGGCCCTTTTACCCCTCCACTTC.

The V call is TRBV15, the J call TRBJ1-1; D remains ambiguous. Per the germline V gene, CDR1 is LNHNV and CDR2 is YYDKDF (reference sequence). The CDR3 consists of 13 residues. The ends were cut back, 0 bases at V and 6 bases at J, with 8 bases in the middle. CDR3 amino acids: CATSRDRSAEAFF. The CDR3 DNA sequence: TGTGCCACCAGCAGAGACAGGAGTGCTGAAGCTTTCTTT.

This clonotype showed up just once. The CDR3 end shows no conserved phenylalanine or tryptophan, and so a read error is likely. The chain combines TRBV5-1 with TRBJ2-7; D gene uncertain. The V end lost 3 bases, the J end lost 0 bases, and 22 bases lay between the germline ends. Germline loops: CDR1 SGHRS, CDR2 YFSETQ. This CDR3 has 18 amino acids. CDR3: CASSSRYTPDPISYEQYL. CDR3 in DNA: TGCGCCAGCAGCTCCAGGTATACTCCGGACCCTATCTCCTACGAGCAGTACCTC.

In its sample, this clonotype was seen many times. The chain carries TRBV13 and TRBJ2-5; D gene uncertain. This CDR3 has 14 amino acids. The V gene lost 0 bases and the J gene lost 5 bases, with 10 bases spanning the gap. From germline, CDR1 is PRHDT and CDR2 FYEKMQ (reference sequence). CDR3 in amino acids: CASSLGTLGETQYF. The CDR3 coding sequence is TGTGCCAGCAGCTTAGGGACCCTGGGGGAGACCCAGTACTTC.

This clonotype was seen many times. This could be a read error, since a much larger clone is one nucleotide away. The chain combines TRBV20-1 with TRBJ2-6, with D tentatively TRBD1 or TRBD2 (5 bases each). CDR3 length: 13 residues. CDR1 is DFQATT and CDR2 is SNEGSKA in the germline V gene (reference sequence). The CDR3 spells CSARGPGANALTF. The CDR3, as DNA: TGCAGTGCTAGAGGCCCCGGGGCCAACGCCCTGACTTTC.

This clonotype was observed a single time. The V and J genes are TRBV5-6 and TRBJ2-1, with 8 bases fitting TRBD2. This CDR3 is 13 amino acids long. Germline loops: CDR1 SGHDT, CDR2 YYEEEE. J gave up 12 bases and V 5 bases, and 10 bases lay outside the gene matches. CDR3 in amino acids: CASSFRGGDTQFF. DNA of the CDR3: TGTGCCAGCAGTTTCCGGGGGGGTGATACGCAGTTCTTC.

This clonotype showed up many times. The rearrangement links TRBV5-1 to TRBJ2-5; D is unresolved. CDR1 is SGHRS and CDR2 is YFSETQ in the germline V gene. There are 11 residues in the CDR3. V was cut by 4 bases and J by 6 bases, with 7 bases left in between. The chain's CDR3 is CASSLHQTQYF. CDR3 bases: TGCGCCAGCAGCCTCCATCAGACCCAGTACTTC. The full variable domain, with the rest looked up from reference TRBV5-1 and TRBJ2-5, is KAGVTQTPRYLIKTRGQQVTLSCSPISGHRSVSWYQQTPGQGLQFLFEYFSETQRNKGNFPGRFSGRQFSNSRSEMNVSTLELGDSALYLCASSLHQTQYFGPGTRLLVL.

The chain couples TRBV10-1 to TRBJ2-3; TRBD1 matches at 7 bases. CDR3 size: 13 residues. J was trimmed by 5 bases and V by 5 bases; bases with no gene match: 4. Germline V gives CDR1 WNHNN, CDR2 SYGVQD (reference sequence). Written as DNA, the CDR3 is TGCGCCAGCAGTAGGGGGCATGAAGATACGCAGTATTTT. Protein sequence: CASSRGHEDTQYF.

The CDR3 region is CASMSPGCTEAFF. The CDR3 nucleotides are TGTGCCAGCATGTCCCCTGGGTGCACTGAAGCTTTCTTT. The chain employs TRBV5-8 and TRBJ1-1; D call uncertain. There are 13 residues in the CDR3. Deletions cut 6 bases from V and 4 bases from J, with 13 bases between. Germline-derived CDR1 and CDR2 are SGHTS and YDEGEE.

This chain joins TRBV7-9 and TRBJ2-2, with D possibly matching TRBD1 (6 bases). V lost 0 bases and J 1 base, leaving 15 bases between the germline ends. The CDR3 contains 18 residues. Germline V lookup: CDR1 SEHNR, CDR2 FQNEAQ (reference sequence). The CDR3 nucleotides read TGTGCCAGCAGCTTAGCGGTGGGGGCGCTTATGAACACCGGGGAGCTGTTTTTT. Protein: CASSLAVGALMNTGELFF.

The CDR3 region is CASSLDDRGHGYTF. The CDR3 DNA follows: TGTGCCAGCAGCTTAGACGACAGGGGGCACGGCTACACCTTC. J is TRBJ1-2 and V is TRBV7-6; 10 bases map to TRBD1. The CDR3 is 14 residues long. The V gene's germline CDR1 is SGHVS and CDR2 FNYEAQ. V gave up 1 base and J gave up 8 bases; unmatched junction bases: 4.

The chain has TRBV6-5 and TRBJ2-7; TRBD1 aligns across 12 bases. Per the germline V gene, CDR1 is MNHEY and CDR2 is SVGAGI. With 8 bases clipped from V and 9 bases from J, the junction kept 11 bases outside the gene matches. The CDR3 is 14 amino acids. The CDR3 protein is CASGGGTGGHVQYF. The DNA for the CDR3 is TGTGCCAGCGGGGGGGGGACAGGGGGCCACGTGCAGTACTTC.

This clonotype was seen at least ten times. The chain links TRBV5-8 to TRBJ1-2, with 8 bases aligning to TRBD1. J gave up 5 bases and V 4 bases, and 7 bases lay outside the gene matches. Per the germline V gene, CDR1 is SGHTS and CDR2 is YDEGEE. The length of the CDR3 is 14 residues. The CDR3 DNA reads TGTGCCAGCAGCGTAAGACAGGGGACATATGGCTACACCTTC. Amino acid sequence: CASSVRQGTYGYTF.

V is TRBV28 and J is TRBJ2-2; the D gene is possibly TRBD1 (6 bases). Trimming removed 8 bases at V and 5 bases at J, with 18 bases between. Germline loops: CDR1 MDHEN, CDR2 SYDVKM. The CDR3 consists of 15 residues. The CDR3 region is CASSSRRGLTGELFF. The CDR3 DNA follows: TGTGCCAGCTCGTCGCGCAGGGGCCTTACCGGGGAGCTGTTTTTT. Full variable domain (remainder filled in from reference TRBV28 and TRBJ2-2): DVKVTQSSRYLVKRTGEKVFLECVQDMDHENMFWYRQDPGLGLRLIYFSYDVKMKEKGDIPEGYSVSREKKERFSLILESASTNQTSMYLCASSSRRGLTGELFFGEGSRLTVL.

Many counts were recorded for this clonotype. The chain has TRBV12-3 or TRBV12-4 and TRBJ2-5; 7 bases match TRBD2. This CDR3 has 16 amino acids. V lost 7 bases to trimming and J lost 5 bases; unmatched junction nucleotides: 16. The CDR3 DNA reads TGTGCCAGCACCCTCGGCGGGGGACTTCCGGCGGAGACCCAGTACTTC. As protein: CASTLGGGLPAETQYF.

This clonotype appeared many times. The V and J genes are TRBV6-2 or TRBV6-3 and TRBJ2-2, with unresolved D. The CDR3 is 13 residues long. V was trimmed by 10 bases and J by 0 bases, leaving 9 bases between them. Germline V gives CDR1 MNHEY, CDR2 SVGEGT. Here the CDR3 reads CATAKPNTGELFF. In nucleotides, the CDR3 is TGTGCCACTGCCAAGCCGAACACCGGGGAGCTGTTTTTT.

This clonotype showed up just a few times. The CDR3 is CASSLGRPGQQSSGANVLTF. In DNA form, the CDR3 reads TGTGCCAGCAGTTTGGGCAGACCGGGACAGCAAAGCTCTGGGGCCAACGTCCTGACTTTC. J is TRBJ2-6 and V is TRBV28; the match to TRBD1 covers 7 bases. Looked up from germline, CDR1 is MDHEN and CDR2 is SYDVKM. Unmatched junction bases numbered 14, after V lost 3 bases and J lost 0 bases. This CDR3 is 20 amino acids long.

This clonotype was counted many times. The V gene is TRBV6-5, the J gene TRBJ1-6; D is unresolved. The CDR3 is made up of 13 amino acids. CDR1 MNHEY and CDR2 SVGAGI come from the germline V gene. V was trimmed by 6 bases and J by 4 bases, leaving 7 bases between them. This chain's CDR3 is CASRDRYNSPLHF. The CDR3 region has the DNA TGTGCCAGCAGGGACCGATATAATTCACCCCTCCACTTT.

This chain connects TRBV7-9 to TRBJ2-3; perhaps D is TRBD1 or TRBD2 (7 bases each). V lost 0 bases to trimming and J lost 2 bases, with 21 bases between them. Germline V gene lookup returns CDR1 SEHNR and CDR2 FQNEAQ (reference sequence). The CDR3 is 19 amino acids. In DNA form, the CDR3 reads TGTGCCAGCAGCTTAGCTCCCAGGGGGGGCTATGTGGCCACAGATACGCAGTATTTT. Translated: CASSLAPRGGYVATDTQYF.